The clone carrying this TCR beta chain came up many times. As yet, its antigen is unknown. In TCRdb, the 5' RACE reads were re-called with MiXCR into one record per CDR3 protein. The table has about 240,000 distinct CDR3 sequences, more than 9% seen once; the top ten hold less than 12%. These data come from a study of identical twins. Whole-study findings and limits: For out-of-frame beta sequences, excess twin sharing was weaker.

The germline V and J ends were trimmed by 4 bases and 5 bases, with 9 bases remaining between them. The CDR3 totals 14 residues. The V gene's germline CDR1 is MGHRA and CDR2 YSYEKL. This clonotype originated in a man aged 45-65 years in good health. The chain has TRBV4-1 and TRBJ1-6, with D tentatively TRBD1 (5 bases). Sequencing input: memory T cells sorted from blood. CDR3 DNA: TGCGCCAGCAGCCGGGAAGGGGATAATTCACCCCTCCACTTT. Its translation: CASSREGDNSPLHF.